Listed below are T cell receptor beta chains from one sample, sequenced in a study of T cells after yellow fever vaccination. TCRdb reanalysed the 5' RACE reads using MiXCR and keeps one entry per CDR3 protein. The sample includes approximately 250,000 distinct CDR3 sequences, roughly 6.2% of them seen just once. The sequencing used CD4+ T cells sorted from PBMCs, collected on the day of the yellow fever booster vaccination. These receptors all stem from a man aged 30-40 years who received the YFV17D yellow fever vaccine. Each CDR3 is given without its conserved first and last residue.

TRBJ2-1 TRBV5-1 ASSLGSGSHNEQF
TRBJ2-1 TRBV20-1 SASRLAGDYNEQF
TRBJ2-1 TRBV5-5 ASSTSLAGYYNEQF
TRBJ2-2 TRBV12-3/TRBV12-4 ASKETENTGELF
TRBJ2-7 TRBV6-1 ASSPPLAGLYEQY
TRBJ2-7 TRBV30 AWSGAESYEQY
TRBJ2-3 TRBV12-5 ASGAGLAESTDTQY
TRBJ2-1 TRBV20-1 SGRDFLRNEQF
TRBJ2-5 TRBV6-5 ASSSPSPSGRQTQY
TRBJ2-1 TRBV7-8 ASSLGRASYNEQF
TRBJ2-7 TRBV27 AVGLDYEQY
TRBJ1-4 TRBV5-1 ASSLEGSNEKLF
TRBJ2-3 TRBV5-1 ASTMAGLASTDTQY
TRBJ2-7 TRBV6-5 ASSYSQPLNHYEQY
TRBJ2-3 TRBV28 ASSNEPIPGQGSDTQY
TRBJ2-2 TRBV27 ASSRDRGLAGTGELF
TRBJ2-5 TRBV6-2/TRBV6-3 ASSYGGTQETQY
TRBJ2-3 TRBV18 ASSDGDTQY
TRBJ2-7 TRBV18 ASSPPGLPYEQY
TRBJ2-3 TRBV27 ASSSRDRGNTQY
TRBJ2-3 TRBV7-3 ASSLNPAVPTDTQY
TRBJ2-7 TRBV2 ASSEVGQGYEQY